The 2 T cell receptor beta chains below were found in one sample sequenced in a study of blood T cell repertoires in COVID-19. Method: immunoSEQ multiplex PCR; TCRdb's copy keeps in-frame clones and lacks some. The data hold about 150,000 clones, with roughly nine tenths observed a single time. The sequenced sample consisted of peripheral blood. Receptors were obtained from a man between 18 and 29 years old with COVID-19, enrolled during active disease.

The genes are TRBV27 and TRBJ2-7, with 7 bases identical to TRBD2. V lost 8 bases and J lost 7; bases outside the gene matches: 14. Germline CDR1 is MNHEY and CDR2 is SMNVEV (reference sequence). There are 14 residues in the CDR3. CDR3 amino acids: CASRRAAGAGEQYF. Here the CDR3 DNA reads TGTGCCAGCCGACGGGCGGCGGGAGCGGGGGAGCAGTACTTC.

This clone was seen a few times. V usage is TRBV7-9 and J usage is TRBJ2-3; 9 nucleotides match TRBD1. The CDR3 totals 18 residues. V lost 7 bases, J lost 4 bases, and 18 bases stayed unmatched. Germline V CDR1 and CDR2: SEHNR, FQNEAQ (reference sequence). CDR3 sequence (DNA): TGTGCCAGCACCCCCGACGACAGGGGGTCCTATTTCCCAGATACGCAGTATTTT. This translates into CASTPDDRGSYFPDTQYF.